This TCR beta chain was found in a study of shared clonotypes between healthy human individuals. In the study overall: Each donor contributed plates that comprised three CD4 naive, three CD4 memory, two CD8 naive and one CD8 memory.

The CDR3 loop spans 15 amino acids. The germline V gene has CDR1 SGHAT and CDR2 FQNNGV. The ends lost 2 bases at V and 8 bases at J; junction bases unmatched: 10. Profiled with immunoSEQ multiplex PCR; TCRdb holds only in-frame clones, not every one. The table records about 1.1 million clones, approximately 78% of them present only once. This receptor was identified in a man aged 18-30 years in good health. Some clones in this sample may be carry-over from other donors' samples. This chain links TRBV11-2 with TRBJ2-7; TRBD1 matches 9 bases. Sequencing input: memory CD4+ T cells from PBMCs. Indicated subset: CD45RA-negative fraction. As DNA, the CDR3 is TGTGCCAGCAGCTTATCAGTGGGACAGGGAATCCAGCAGTACTTC. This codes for CASSLSVGQGIQQYF. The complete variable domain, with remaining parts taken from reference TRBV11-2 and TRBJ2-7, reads EAGVAQSPRYKIIEKRQSVAFWCNPISGHATLYWYQQILGQGPKLLIQFQNNGVVDDSQLPKDRFSAERLKGVDSTLKIQPAKLEDSAVYLCASSLSVGQGIQQYFGPGTRLTVT.